The following is a T cell receptor beta chain sequence with its context. Its antigen is still unknown. This record comes from a study of graft-versus-host responses after intestinal transplantation. Clones were read by immunoSEQ multiplex PCR, and TCRdb kept only the in-frame ones, dropping some. The sample includes some 130,000 clones, roughly 96% of them seen just once. CDR1 is MGHDK, CDR2 SYGVNS, per germline. The CDR3 covers 14 residues. The ends were cut back, 1 base at V and 15 bases at J, with 19 bases in the middle. The gene calls are TRBV25-1 and TRBJ2-1, with D possibly TRBD1 on 5 matching bases. This TCR was recovered from a human donor who received an intestinal transplant. Sequencing used unstimulated CD8+ T cells sorted from spleen or lymph node cells, obtained before intestinal transplant. The CDR3 sequence is CASSESLSSQGLFF. The CDR3 DNA reads as TGTGCCAGCAGTGAATCCCTTTCCAGTCAGGGTCTGTTCTTC.